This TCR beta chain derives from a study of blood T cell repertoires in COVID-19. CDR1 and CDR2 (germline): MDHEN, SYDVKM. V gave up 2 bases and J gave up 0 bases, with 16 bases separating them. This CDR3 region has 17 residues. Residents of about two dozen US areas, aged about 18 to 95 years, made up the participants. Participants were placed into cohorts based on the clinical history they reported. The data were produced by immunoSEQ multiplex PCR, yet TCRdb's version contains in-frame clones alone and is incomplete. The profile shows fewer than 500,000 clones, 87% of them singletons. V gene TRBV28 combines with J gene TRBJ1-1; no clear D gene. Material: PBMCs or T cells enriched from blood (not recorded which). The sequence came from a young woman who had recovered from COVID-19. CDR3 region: CASSLTPGAGLNTEAFF. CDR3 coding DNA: TGTGCCAGCAGTTTAACCCCAGGCGCCGGTTTGAACACTGAAGCTTTCTTT.